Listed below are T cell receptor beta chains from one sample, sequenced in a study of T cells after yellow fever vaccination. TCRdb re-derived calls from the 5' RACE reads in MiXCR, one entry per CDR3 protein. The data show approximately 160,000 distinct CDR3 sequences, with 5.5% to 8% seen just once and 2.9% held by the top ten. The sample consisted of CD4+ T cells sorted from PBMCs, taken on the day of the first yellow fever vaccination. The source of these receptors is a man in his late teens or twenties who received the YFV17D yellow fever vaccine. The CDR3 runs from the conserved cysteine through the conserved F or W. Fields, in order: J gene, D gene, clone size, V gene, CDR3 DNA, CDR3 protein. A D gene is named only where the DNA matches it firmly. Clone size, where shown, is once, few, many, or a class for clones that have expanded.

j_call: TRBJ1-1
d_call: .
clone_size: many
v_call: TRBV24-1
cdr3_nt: TGTGCCACCAGTGACAGGAACACTGAAGCTTTCTTT
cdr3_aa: CATSDRNTEAFF

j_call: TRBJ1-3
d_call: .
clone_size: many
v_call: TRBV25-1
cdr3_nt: TGTGCCAGCAGCGGTCCTGGAAACACCATATATTTT
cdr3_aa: CASSGPGNTIYF

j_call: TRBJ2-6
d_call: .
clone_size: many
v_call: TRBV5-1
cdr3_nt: TGCGCCAGCAGCTCGGGCTTCTCTGGGGCCAACGTCCTGACTTTC
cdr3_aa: CASSSGFSGANVLTF

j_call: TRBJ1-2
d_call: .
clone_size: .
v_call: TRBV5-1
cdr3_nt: TGCGCCAGCACCCATGGAAGGGGGTATGGCTACACCTTC
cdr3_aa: CASTHGRGYGYTF

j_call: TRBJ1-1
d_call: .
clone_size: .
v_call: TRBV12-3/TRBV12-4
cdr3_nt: TGTGCCAGCAGTTGGGGGGGGAACACTGAAGCTTTCTTT
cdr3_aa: CASSWGGNTEAFF

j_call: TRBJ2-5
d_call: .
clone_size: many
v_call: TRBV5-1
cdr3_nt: TGCGCCAGCACCGAAGGACGCCCGTCGGCAGAGACCCAGTACTTC
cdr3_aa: CASTEGRPSAETQYF

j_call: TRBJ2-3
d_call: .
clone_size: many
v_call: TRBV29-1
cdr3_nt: TGCAGCGTGATCGGGTCACGGGGAACAGATACGCAGTATTTT
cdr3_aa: CSVIGSRGTDTQYF

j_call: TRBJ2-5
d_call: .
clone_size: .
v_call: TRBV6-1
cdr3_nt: TGTGCCAGCGCGGGACAGTACTACCAAGAGACCCAGTACTTC
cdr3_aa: CASAGQYYQETQYF

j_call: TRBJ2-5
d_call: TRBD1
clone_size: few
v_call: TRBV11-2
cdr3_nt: TGTGCCAGCAGCCCCCGAGACAGGGTTTTGGAGACCCAGTACTTC
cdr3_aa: CASSPRDRVLETQYF

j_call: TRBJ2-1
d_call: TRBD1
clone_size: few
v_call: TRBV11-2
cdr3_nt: TGTGCCAGCAGCTTTTTGAACAGGGGGTTGGTCGCCTACAATGAGCAGTTCTTC
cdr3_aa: CASSFLNRGLVAYNEQFF

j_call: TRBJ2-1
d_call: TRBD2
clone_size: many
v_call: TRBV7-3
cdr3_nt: TGTGCCAGCAGCTTAAGGCGGGAGAGCAATGAGCAGTTCTTC
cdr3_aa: CASSLRRESNEQFF

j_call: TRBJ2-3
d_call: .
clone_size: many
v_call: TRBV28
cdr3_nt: TGTGCCAGCAGTCGAGTATTCCGAGGCTACACAGATACGCAGTATTTT
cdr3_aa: CASSRVFRGYTDTQYF

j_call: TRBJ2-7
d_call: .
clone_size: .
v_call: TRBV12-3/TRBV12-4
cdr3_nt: TGTGCCAGCAGCCGCCTGGAGCTAGGGGAGCAGTACTTC
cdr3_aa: CASSRLELGEQYF

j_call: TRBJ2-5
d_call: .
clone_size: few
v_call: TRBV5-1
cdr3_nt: TGCGCCAGCGGACGGGGAAATGGGCCCCCCCAGACCCAGTACTTC
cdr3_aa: CASGRGNGPPQTQYF

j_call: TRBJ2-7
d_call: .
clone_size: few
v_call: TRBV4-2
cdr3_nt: TGTGCCAGCAGCCCGGGGACCGAGAGCTCCTACGAGCAGTACTTC
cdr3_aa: CASSPGTESSYEQYF

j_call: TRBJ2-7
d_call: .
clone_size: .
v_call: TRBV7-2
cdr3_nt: TGTGCCAGCAGCTCCGTCAGGAGCTCCTACGAGCAGTACTTC
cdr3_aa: CASSSVRSSYEQYF

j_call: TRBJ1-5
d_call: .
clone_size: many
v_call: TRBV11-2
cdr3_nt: TGTGCCAGCAGCCGTGAGGAGAATCAGCCCCAGCATTTT
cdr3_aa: CASSREENQPQHF

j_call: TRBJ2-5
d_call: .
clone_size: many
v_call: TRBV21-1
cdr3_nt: TGTGCCAGCACCATGGAGGTCGAGACCCAGTACTTC
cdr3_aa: CASTMEVETQYF

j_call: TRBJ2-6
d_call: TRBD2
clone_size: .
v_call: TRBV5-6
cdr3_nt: TGTGCCAGCAGCTTGGCCGGTTTGGGAGGGGCCTATGGGGCCAACGTCCTGACTTTC
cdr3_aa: CASSLAGLGGAYGANVLTF

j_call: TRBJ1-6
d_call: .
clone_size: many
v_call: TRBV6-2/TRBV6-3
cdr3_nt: TGTGCCAGCAGTTACGACTCACCCCTCCACTTT
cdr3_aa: CASSYDSPLHF

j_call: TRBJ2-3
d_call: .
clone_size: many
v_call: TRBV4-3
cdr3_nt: TGCGCCAGCAGCCAAGATTTTCCGACGGATACGCAGTATTTT
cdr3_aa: CASSQDFPTDTQYF

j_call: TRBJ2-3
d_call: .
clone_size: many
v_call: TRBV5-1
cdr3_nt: TGCGCCAGCAGCGCAGGGACTGGGCCCGATACGCAGTATTTT
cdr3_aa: CASSAGTGPDTQYF

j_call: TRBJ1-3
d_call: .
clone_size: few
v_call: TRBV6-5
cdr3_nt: TGTGCCAGCAGTTACAGGGGTACCTCCTCTGGAAACACCATATATTTT
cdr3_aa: CASSYRGTSSGNTIYF

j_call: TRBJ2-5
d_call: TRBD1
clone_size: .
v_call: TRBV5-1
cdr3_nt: TGCGCCAGCATGGTGGGACAGGGTAGGACCCAGTACTTC
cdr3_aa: CASMVGQGRTQYF

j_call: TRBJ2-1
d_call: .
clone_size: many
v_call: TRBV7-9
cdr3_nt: TGTGCCAGCAGCCGAAACCTGTACAATGAGCAGTTCTTC
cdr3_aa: CASSRNLYNEQFF

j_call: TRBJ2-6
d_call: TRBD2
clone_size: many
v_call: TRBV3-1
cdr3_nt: TGTGCCAGCAGCCAAGATGGGACTAGCCGGGACTCTGGGGCCAACGTCCTGACTTTC
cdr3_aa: CASSQDGTSRDSGANVLTF

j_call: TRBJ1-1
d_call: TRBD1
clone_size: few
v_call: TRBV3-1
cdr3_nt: TGTGCCAGCAGCCAGCTTAGAGGGACAGGGGGCACTGAAGCTTTCTTT
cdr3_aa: CASSQLRGTGGTEAFF

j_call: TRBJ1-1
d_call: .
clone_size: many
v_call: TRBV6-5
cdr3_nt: TGTGCCAGCAGTTATTTAGTGAACACTGAAGCTTTCTTT
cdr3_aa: CASSYLVNTEAFF

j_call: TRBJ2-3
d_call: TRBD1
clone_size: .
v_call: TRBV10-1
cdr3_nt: TGCGCCAGCAGTGACGTGGGGGACAGGGATCCCGATACGCAGTATTTT
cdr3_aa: CASSDVGDRDPDTQYF

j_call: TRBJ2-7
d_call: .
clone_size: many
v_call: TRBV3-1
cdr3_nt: TGTGCCAGCAGCCAAGGCCAGATCGTGGCCTACGAGCAGTACTTC
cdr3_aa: CASSQGQIVAYEQYF

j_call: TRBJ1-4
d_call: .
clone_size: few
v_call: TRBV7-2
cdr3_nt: TGTGCCAGCAGCTTAGAATCTGGAGAAAAACTGTTTTTT
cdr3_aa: CASSLESGEKLFF

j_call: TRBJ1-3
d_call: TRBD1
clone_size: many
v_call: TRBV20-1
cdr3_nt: TGCAGTGCCAGGGGGCCTGGAAACACCATATATTTT
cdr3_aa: CSARGPGNTIYF

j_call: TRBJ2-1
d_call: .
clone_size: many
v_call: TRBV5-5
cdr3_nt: TGTGCCAGCAGCTTGATGTTTTATGAGCAGTTCTTC
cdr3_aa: CASSLMFYEQFF

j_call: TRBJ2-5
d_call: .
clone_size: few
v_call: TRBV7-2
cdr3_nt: TGTGCCAGCAGCTTAAGGGCTGTCCAAGAGACCCAGTACTTC
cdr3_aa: CASSLRAVQETQYF

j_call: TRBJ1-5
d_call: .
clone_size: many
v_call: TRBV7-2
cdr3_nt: TGTGCCAGCACGCGGGGGCGGAATCAGCCCCAGCATTTT
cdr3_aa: CASTRGRNQPQHF

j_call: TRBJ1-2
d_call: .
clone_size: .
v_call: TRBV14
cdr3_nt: TGTGCCAGCAGCCAGAGTCTGCTCTCGGACCCGAATGGCTACACCTTC
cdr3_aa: CASSQSLLSDPNGYTF

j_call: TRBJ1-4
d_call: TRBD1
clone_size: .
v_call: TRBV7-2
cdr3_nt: TGTGCCAGCAGCCGTCAGGGGGCTTCTGGGGAAAAACTGTTTTTT
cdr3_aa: CASSRQGASGEKLFF